This TCR beta chain came from a study of lymphopenia after photon versus proton radiotherapy. Germline V gene data show CDR1 as LNHDA and CDR2 as SQIVND (reference sequence). J was trimmed by 3 bases and V by 3 bases; bases with no gene match: 5. This CDR3 has 14 amino acids. The assay was immunoSEQ multiplex PCR, and TCRdb's table has in-frame clones only and misses some. The table includes about 70,000 clones, over 70% detected once. The genes are TRBV19 and TRBJ2-7; 7 bases align to TRBD2. The TCR comes from a man older than 75 with esophageal cancer. The source material was peripheral blood, sampled from a patient treated with proton-based radiotherapy. The CDR3 DNA reads as TGTGCCAGTAGTATGGGGGGGACCCTCTACGAGCAGTACTTC. Translating gives CASSMGGTLYEQYF.